This T cell receptor beta chain was profiled in a study of T cells in Graves' hyperthyroidism and ophthalmopathy. Whole-study results and caveats: Blood also carried most thyroid clonotypes expanded above 0.001.

Germline V lookup: CDR1 KGHSH, CDR2 LQKENI. The length of the CDR3 is 17 residues. V lost 7 bases, J lost 5 bases, and 15 bases stayed unmatched. Amplification of TCR beta CDR3 regions used RNA as the template. With the HTBI primer set, the TCR CDR3 went through a first round of RT-PCR. TCRdb reprocessed the multiplex PCR reads with MiXCR, giving one entry per CDR3 protein. The sample contains more than 500,000 distinct CDR3 sequences, around 15% of which appear only once. With regard to this clonotype: Its antigen is not identified.

This TCR came from a woman aged 25 to 39 with Graves' ophthalmopathy. The source material was blood. This chain joins TRBV18 and TRBJ2-1, with TRBD2 matching 9 bases. This CDR3 reads CASYTLAGYILNNEQFF. CDR3 bases: TGTGCCAGCTACACACTAGCGGGCTACATTCTGAACAATGAGCAGTTCTTC. Supplemented by reference TRBV18 and TRBJ2-1, the full variable domain reads NAGVMQNPRHLVRRRGQEARLRCSPMKGHSHVYWYRQLPEEGLKFMVYLQKENIIDESGMPKERFSAEFPKEGPSILRIQQVVRGDSAAYFCASYTLAGYILNNEQFFGPGTRLTVL.